These 14 T cell receptor beta chains came from one sample sequenced in a study of tumor and adjacent non-tumor tissue in lung cancer. TCRbeta libraries were built with three rounds of nested PCR, modified from ARM-PCR. TCRdb fed the multiplex PCR reads into MiXCR, producing one record per CDR3 protein. The top ten clones hold 8.5% to 10% of a sample with around 79,000 distinct CDR3 sequences, roughly 72% of them seen once. The template was RNA from unsorted bulk tissue. Source material: lung tumor tissue. Source of these receptors: a woman between 40 and 50 years old with non-small cell lung cancer.

Concerning this clonotype itself: This likely comes from a read error, as the CDR3 has no conserved phenylalanine or tryptophan at its end. This chain connects TRBV11-2 to TRBJ2-3; TRBD2 might be the D (6 bases). Germline CDR1 reads SGHAT; CDR2 reads FQNNGV. The CDR3 has 14 residues. For the CDR3, the DNA is TGTACTAGCAGCTTAGTCGGTAGCACAGATACGCAGTATTCT. Translated, it gives CTSSLVGSTDTQYS.

The genes are TRBV6-6 and TRBJ1-5; weak D call: TRBD1 (5 bases). Trimming pared 10 bases from V and 7 bases from J, leaving 17 bases between. Germline assignment: CDR1 MNHNY and CDR2 SVGAGI (reference sequence). The CDR3 covers 13 residues. The CDR3 protein is CAISRQGAQPQHF. CDR3 bases: TGTGCCATCAGCAGGCAAGGGGCACAGCCCCAGCATTTT.

As regards this clonotype: The conserved phenylalanine or tryptophan is not found at the CDR3 terminus, so this likely reflects a read error. The DNA is left out, because the CDR3 cannot be placed on it with certainty; the CDR3 is given as TCRdb lists it. The gene calls are TRBV30 and TRBJ1-5; the DNA was not used to check the table's D call, TRBD1. The germline V gene has CDR1 GTSNPN and CDR2 SVGIG (reference sequence). A total of 14 residues make up the CDR3, ends included. CDR3 region: CAWRSQVANQPQDY.

This clonotype was seen many times. The chain has TRBV10-3 and TRBJ2-5, with D tentatively TRBD2 (5 bases). The CDR3 consists of 12 residues. From germline, CDR1 is ENHRY and CDR2 SYGVKD. The V end was cut by 11 bases, the J end by 0 bases, with 10 bases between. Written as DNA, the CDR3 is TGTGCCCCCGCGGAGGACCAAGAGACCCAGTACTTC. It encodes CAPAEDQETQYF.

This clonotype was recorded at least ten times. The chain recombines TRBV10-2 with TRBJ2-7; the D gene is possibly TRBD2 (6 bases). This CDR3 has 15 residues. CDR1 and CDR2 (germline): WSHSY, SAAADI. Trimming took off 2 bases at V and 2 bases at J, with 13 bases between the two ends. The CDR3 protein is CASSERATRPYEQYF. DNA of the CDR3: TGCGCCAGCAGTGAGCGGGCGACTAGACCCTACGAGCAGTACTTC.

With regard to this clonotype: A much bigger clone sits one base away, suggesting this may be a read error. The V and J genes are TRBV28 and TRBJ1-5; D uncertain. Germline CDR1 and CDR2: MDHEN and SYDVKM. This CDR3 has 14 residues. CDR3 sequence (DNA): TGTGTCAGCAGTTTAACGGTTCCGAATCAGCCCCAGCATTTT. This sequence encodes CVSSLTVPNQPQHF.

The sample holds one count of this clonotype. A junction boundary mismatches the germline segment, possibly from a read error. V usage is TRBV28 and J usage is TRBJ2-6, with 9 positions matching TRBD1. CDR3 size: 17 residues. Germline V gene lookup returns CDR1 MDHEN and CDR2 SYDVKM. The CDR3 here is CASSAAGTGTGANILTF. The CDR3 DNA reads TGTGCCAGCAGTGCGGCCGGGACAGGGACTGGGGCCAACATCCTGACTTTC.

Points on this clonotype: A read error is possible here, since a much larger clone lies one base away. The chain carries TRBV7-9 and TRBJ2-6; D is possibly TRBD1 (5 bases). CDR1 and CDR2 (germline): SEHNR, FQNEAQ (reference sequence). The CDR3 totals 14 residues. The CDR3 sequence: CASSEGDGANLLTF. The CDR3 DNA is TGTGCCAGCAGCGAAGGGGATGGGGCCAACCTCCTGACTTTC.

In the case of this clonotype: One junction end disagrees with the germline gene, perhaps due to a read error. The chain couples TRBV12-3 or TRBV12-4 to TRBJ2-5; D not resolved. The CDR3 sequence is 15 residues long. CDR3 sequence: CTSSDQTATTETQYF. The CDR3 DNA is TGTACCAGTAGTGACCAGACGGCCACTACAGAGACCCAGTACTTC.

As for this clonotype: This is likely a read error, given that the CDR3 carries no conserved phenylalanine or tryptophan at its end. The chain links TRBV5-4 to TRBJ1-5; D might be TRBD1 (6 bases). The CDR3 spans 12 residues. Germline CDR1 reads SGHNT; CDR2 reads YYREEE (reference sequence). CDR3 coding DNA: TGTGCTGGGTGGGGGGCAGGTCGGCCCCAGCATTGT. Translated, it gives CAGWGAGRPQHC.

The chain uses TRBV10-3 and TRBJ2-1; D remains ambiguous. The V and J ends lost 9 bases and 9 bases respectively, with 21 bases between them. The germline CDR1 and CDR2 sequences are ENHRY and SYGVKD. The CDR3 contains 14 residues. The CDR3 DNA follows: TGTGCCATTAAATGGGCCAGCGCGGTCGGTGAGCAGTTCTTC. It yields the protein CAIKWASAVGEQFF.

In its sample, this clonotype was seen once. A read error may explain this, as a much larger clone is one base away. The final CDR3 position lacks the conserved phenylalanine or tryptophan, pointing to a likely read error. The chain employs TRBV20-1 and TRBJ2-5; TRBD2 matches 11 bases. V trimming: 6 bases; J trimming: 1 base; junction bases outside the gene matches: 7. Germline CDR1 DFQATT, CDR2 SNEGSKA (reference sequence). This CDR3 is built from 15 residues. CDR3 coding DNA: TGCAGTGCCCGACTAGCGGGAAGGGTCCAAGAGACCCAGTACTCC. Amino acids: CSARLAGRVQETQYS.

Of note for this clonotype: A junction boundary mismatches the germline segment, possibly from a read error. In DNA, the CDR3 is TGTGCCAGCAGATCTCCCCCCTCCGGTTACGAACAGTACTTC. Translation gives CASRSPPSGYEQYF. This chain links TRBV6-1 with TRBJ2-7; D unclear. Germline loops: CDR1 MNHNS, CDR2 SASEGT. The CDR3 contains 14 residues.

About this clonotype: The junction differs from germline at one of its ends, possibly a read error. The chain joins TRBV4-2 to TRBJ2-1; D ambiguous. The CDR3 sequence is 17 residues long. Germline loops: CDR1 LGHNA, CDR2 YNFKEQ. CDR3 nucleotides: TGTGCTAGCAGCCAAGGCCTCGCCCGGAGCTCCTACAATGAGCAGTTCTTC. It specifies CASSQGLARSSYNEQFF.